This T cell receptor beta chain was profiled in a study of tumor-infiltrating lymphocytes in primary liver carcinoma. Study-level background: Men as well as women, aged 30 to 69 years, made up the patients. Tumor staging was T1-T3 N0M0; sizes spanned roughly 4 to 10 cm across.

Per germline, CDR1 SGHDN and CDR2 FVKESK. The CDR3 has 20 amino acids. On this clonotype: What it binds is unknown. One junction end disagrees with the germline gene, perhaps due to a read error.

Study outcomes and limitations: It was observed that only about 7.5-25% of the top clones appeared in every one of the five tumor regions.

Bulk tissue was left unsorted, and RNA and DNA were co-extracted from about 21-30 mg of it. Patients were chronically HBV-infected and treatment-naive. Production of TCR beta cDNA used 500 ng total RNA together with a constant-region primer. A slightly modified ARM-PCR protocol with three nested multiplex PCR rounds produced these TCR beta libraries. The first two PCR rounds, nine to ten cycles each, used TRBV1-TRBV30 forward primers and a C-beta reverse primer. TCRdb independently ran MiXCR on the multiplex PCR reads; one entry per CDR3 protein. The sample has roughly 190,000 distinct CDR3 sequences, over 80% seen once.

The chain carries TRBV14 and TRBJ2-6; D possibly corresponds to TRBD1 (5 bases). This TCR derives from a man aged 40-50 years with primary liver carcinoma and hepatitis B virus infection. Material: tumor tissue from primary liver carcinoma. CDR3 sequence: CASSQDTVSTLSSGANVLSF. DNA for the CDR3: TGCGCCAGCAGCCAAGATACGGTATCGACTCTTAGCTCTGGGGCCAACGTCCTGAGTTTC.